This T cell receptor beta chain comes out of a study of shared clonotypes between healthy human individuals. Of note for this clone: Its cognate antigen is unknown.

The study's findings and limits: The diversity represented, both genetic and in exposure history, was limited by few donors.

Adult Caucasians living in Nashville, Tennessee made up all of the donors. The length of the CDR3 is 15 residues. In germline, CDR1 is MDHEN, CDR2 SYDVKM. V lost 3 bases, J lost 0 bases, and 9 bases lay in between. Per the original methods: ImmunoSEQ only sent back junction sequences with no quality scores, so filtering was done differently. Some clones are missing from TCRdb's copy, which holds only in-frame ones; the method was immunoSEQ multiplex PCR. D and trimming were read from the DNA, whereas the V and J calls and clone size are those reported in that table. The sample records about 600,000 clones, around 97% being singletons.

The TCR originated in a woman aged 25 to 39 in good health. Sequences were obtained from naive CD4+ T cells sorted from blood. Subset indicated: CD45RA+ positively selected. V is TRBV28 and J is TRBJ1-3; D remains unclear. This CDR3 reads CASSLPRFSGNTIYF. DNA for the CDR3: TGTGCCAGCAGTTTGCCGAGGTTCTCTGGAAACACCATATATTTT. Full variable domain (outside the CDR3, taken from reference TRBV28 and TRBJ1-3): DVKVTQSSRYLVKRTGEKVFLECVQDMDHENMFWYRQDPGLGLRLIYFSYDVKMKEKGDIPEGYSVSREKKERFSLILESASTNQTSMYLCASSLPRFSGNTIYFGEGSWLTVV.